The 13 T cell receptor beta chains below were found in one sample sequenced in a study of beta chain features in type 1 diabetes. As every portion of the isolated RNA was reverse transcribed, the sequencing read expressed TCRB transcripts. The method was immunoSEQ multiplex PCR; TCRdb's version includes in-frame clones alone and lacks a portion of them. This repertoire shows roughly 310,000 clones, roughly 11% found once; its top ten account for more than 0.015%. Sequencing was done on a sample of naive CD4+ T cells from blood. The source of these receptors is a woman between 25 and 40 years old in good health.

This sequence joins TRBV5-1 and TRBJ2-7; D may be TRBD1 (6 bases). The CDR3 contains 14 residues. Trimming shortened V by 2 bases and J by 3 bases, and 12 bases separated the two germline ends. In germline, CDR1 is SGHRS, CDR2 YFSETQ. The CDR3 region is CASSFGDILYEQYF. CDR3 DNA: TGCGCCAGCAGCTTCGGGGACATACTCTACGAGCAGTACTTC.

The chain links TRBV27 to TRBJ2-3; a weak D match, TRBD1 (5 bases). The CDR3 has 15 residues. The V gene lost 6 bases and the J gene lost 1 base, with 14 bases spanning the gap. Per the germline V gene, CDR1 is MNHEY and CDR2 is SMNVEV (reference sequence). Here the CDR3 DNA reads TGTGCCAGCAGGGGGCTAGTAGGGCGCACAGATACGCAGTATTTT. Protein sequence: CASRGLVGRTDTQYF.

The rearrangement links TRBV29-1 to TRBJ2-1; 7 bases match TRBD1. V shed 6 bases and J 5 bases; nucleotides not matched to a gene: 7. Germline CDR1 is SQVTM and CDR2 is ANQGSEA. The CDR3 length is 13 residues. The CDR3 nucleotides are TGCAGCGTGCAGGGGGTTCGGAACAATGAGCAGTTCTTC. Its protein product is CSVQGVRNNEQFF.

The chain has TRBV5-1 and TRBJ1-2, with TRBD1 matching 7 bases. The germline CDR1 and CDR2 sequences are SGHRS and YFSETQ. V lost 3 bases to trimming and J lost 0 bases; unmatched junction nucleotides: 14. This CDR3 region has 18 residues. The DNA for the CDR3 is TGCGCCAGCAGCTACCGCCGGGACAGCTCCCTAGCTAACTATGGCTACACCTTC. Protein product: CASSYRRDSSLANYGYTF.

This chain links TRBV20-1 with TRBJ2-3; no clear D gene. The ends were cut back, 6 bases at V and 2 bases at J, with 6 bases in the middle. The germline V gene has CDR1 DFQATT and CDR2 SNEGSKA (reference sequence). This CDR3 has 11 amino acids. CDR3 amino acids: CSATPTDTQYF. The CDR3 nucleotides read TGCAGTGCCACTCCCACAGATACGCAGTATTTT.

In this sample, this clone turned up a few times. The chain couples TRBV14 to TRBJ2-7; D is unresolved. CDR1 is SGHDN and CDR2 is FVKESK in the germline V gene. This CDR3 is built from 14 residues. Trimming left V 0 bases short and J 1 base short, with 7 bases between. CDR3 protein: CASSQEAVSYEQYF. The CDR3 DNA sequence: TGTGCCAGCAGCCAAGAGGCGGTATCCTACGAGCAGTACTTC. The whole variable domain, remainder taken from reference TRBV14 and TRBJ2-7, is EAGVTQFPSHSVIEKGQTVTLRCDPISGHDNLYWYRRVMGKEIKFLLHFVKESKQDESGMPNNRFLAERTGGTYSTLKVQPAELEDSGVYFCASSQEAVSYEQYFGPGTRLTVT.

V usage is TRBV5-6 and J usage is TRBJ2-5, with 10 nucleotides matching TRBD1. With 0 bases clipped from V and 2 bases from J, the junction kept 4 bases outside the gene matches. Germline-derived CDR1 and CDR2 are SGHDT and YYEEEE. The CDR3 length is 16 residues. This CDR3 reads CASSLGWTGGQETQYF. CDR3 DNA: TGTGCCAGCAGCTTGGGCTGGACAGGGGGACAAGAGACCCAGTACTTC.

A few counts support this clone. CDR3 in amino acids: CASSQEPYRGPYEQYF. CDR3 sequence (DNA): TGTGCCAGCAGCCAAGAGCCCTACAGGGGCCCCTACGAGCAGTACTTC. The V call is TRBV14, the J call TRBJ2-7; 7 bases fit TRBD1. Germline values: CDR1 SGHDN, CDR2 FVKESK. J was trimmed by 2 bases and V by 0 bases; bases with no gene match: 7. The CDR3 length is 16 residues.

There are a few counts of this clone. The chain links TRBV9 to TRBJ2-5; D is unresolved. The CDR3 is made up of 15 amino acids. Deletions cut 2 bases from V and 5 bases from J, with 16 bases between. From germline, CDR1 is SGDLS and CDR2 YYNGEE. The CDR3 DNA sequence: TGTGCCAGCAGCGTCCATTATGGTGGAGCGGAGACCCAGTACTTC. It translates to CASSVHYGGAETQYF. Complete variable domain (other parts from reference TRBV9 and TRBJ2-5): DSGVTQTPKHLITATGQRVTLRCSPRSGDLSVYWYQQSLDQGLQFLIQYYNGEERAKGNILERFSAQQFPDLHSELNLSSLELGDSALYFCASSVHYGGAETQYFGPGTRLLVL.

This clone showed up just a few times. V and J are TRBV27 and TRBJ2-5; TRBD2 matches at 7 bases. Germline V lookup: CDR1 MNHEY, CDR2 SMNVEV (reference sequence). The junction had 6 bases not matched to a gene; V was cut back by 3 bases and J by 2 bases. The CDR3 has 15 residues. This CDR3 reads CASSFQGGWQETQYF. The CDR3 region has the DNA TGTGCCAGCAGTTTCCAGGGAGGGTGGCAAGAGACCCAGTACTTC.

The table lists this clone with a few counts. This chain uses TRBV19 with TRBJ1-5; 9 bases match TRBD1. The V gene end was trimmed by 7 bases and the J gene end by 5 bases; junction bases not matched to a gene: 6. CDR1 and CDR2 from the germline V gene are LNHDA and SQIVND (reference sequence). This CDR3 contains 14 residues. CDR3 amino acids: CASIRTGVDQPQHF. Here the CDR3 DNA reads TGTGCCAGTATCAGGACAGGGGTGGATCAGCCCCAGCATTTT.

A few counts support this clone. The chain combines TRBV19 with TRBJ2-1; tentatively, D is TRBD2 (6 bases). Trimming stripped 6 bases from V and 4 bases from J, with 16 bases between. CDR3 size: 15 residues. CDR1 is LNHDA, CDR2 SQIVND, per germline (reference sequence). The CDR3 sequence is CASSHPGGTYNEQFF. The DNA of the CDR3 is TGTGCCAGTAGCCACCCAGGAGGGACTTACAATGAGCAGTTCTTC. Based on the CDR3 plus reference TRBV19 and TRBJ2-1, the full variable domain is DGGITQSPKYLFRKEGQNVTLSCEQNLNHDAMYWYRQDPGQGLRLIYYSQIVNDFQKGDIAEGYSVSREKKESFPLTVTSAQKNPTAFYLCASSHPGGTYNEQFFGPGTRLTVL.

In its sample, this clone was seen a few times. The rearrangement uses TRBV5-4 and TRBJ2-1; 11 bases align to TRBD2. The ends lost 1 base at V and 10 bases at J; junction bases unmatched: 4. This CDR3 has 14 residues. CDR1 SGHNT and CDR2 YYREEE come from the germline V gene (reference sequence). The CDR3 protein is CASSLPTSGKEQFF. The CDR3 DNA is TGTGCCAGCAGCTTGCCGACTAGCGGGAAGGAGCAGTTCTTC.